This is a list of T cell receptor beta chains from one sample in a study of identifying expanded T cells in peripheral blood. The table came from immunoSEQ multiplex PCR; TCRdb's copy has only in-frame clones and leaves some out. The data show about 94,000 clones, approximately 88% seen once. What was sequenced was blood. The receptor set was obtained from a person aged 18 to 75 in good health. The CDR3 runs from the conserved cysteine through the conserved F or W. A D gene is named only where the DNA matches it firmly. Size is omitted from some rows. Given values are once, few, many or a class for expanded clones.

TRBD1 TRBJ1-2 . TRBV5-6 CASRSGGAGYTF TGTGCCAGCAGATCAGGGGGCGCGGGCTACACCTTC
. TRBJ2-2 . TRBV7-9 CASSLAAPNTGELFF TGTGCCAGCAGCTTAGCAGCACCGAACACCGGGGAGCTGTTTTTT
. TRBJ1-2 . TRBV10-3 CAISESGGIGYGYTF TGTGCCATCAGTGAGTCTGGGGGTATCGGCTATGGCTACACCTTC
. TRBJ1-5 . TRBV6-5 CASRPRKEGNQPQHF TGTGCCAGCAGGCCCCGGAAGGAAGGCAATCAGCCCCAGCATTTT
. TRBJ1-1 . TRBV2 CASRARQGTEAFF TGTGCCAGCCGAGCCCGGCAGGGCACTGAAGCTTTCTTT
. TRBJ1-2 . TRBV7-6 CASSLKAGGSANYGYTF TGTGCCAGCAGCTTAAAGGCCGGCGGTTCCGCTAACTATGGCTACACCTTC
TRBD1 TRBJ1-2 . TRBV5-5 CASSPHGGTVGFQANYGYTF TGTGCCAGCAGCCCTCACGGTGGGACAGTGGGATTCCAAGCTAACTATGGCTACACCTTC
TRBD1 TRBJ2-7 . TRBV2 CASRTGHEQYF TGTGCCAGCAGGACAGGGCACGAGCAGTACTTC
. TRBJ1-3 . TRBV6-5 CASSYAATSGNTIYF TGTGCCAGCAGTTACGCGGCCACCTCTGGAAACACCATATATTTT
TRBD1 TRBJ1-6 once TRBV5-1 CASRQSDRRYSPLHF TGCGCCAGCAGACAATCGGACAGGAGGTATTCACCCCTCCACTTT
TRBD1 TRBJ2-7 . TRBV10-1 CASSATRTGRSYEQYF TGCGCCAGCAGTGCCACCAGGACAGGGCGTTCCTACGAGCAGTACTTC